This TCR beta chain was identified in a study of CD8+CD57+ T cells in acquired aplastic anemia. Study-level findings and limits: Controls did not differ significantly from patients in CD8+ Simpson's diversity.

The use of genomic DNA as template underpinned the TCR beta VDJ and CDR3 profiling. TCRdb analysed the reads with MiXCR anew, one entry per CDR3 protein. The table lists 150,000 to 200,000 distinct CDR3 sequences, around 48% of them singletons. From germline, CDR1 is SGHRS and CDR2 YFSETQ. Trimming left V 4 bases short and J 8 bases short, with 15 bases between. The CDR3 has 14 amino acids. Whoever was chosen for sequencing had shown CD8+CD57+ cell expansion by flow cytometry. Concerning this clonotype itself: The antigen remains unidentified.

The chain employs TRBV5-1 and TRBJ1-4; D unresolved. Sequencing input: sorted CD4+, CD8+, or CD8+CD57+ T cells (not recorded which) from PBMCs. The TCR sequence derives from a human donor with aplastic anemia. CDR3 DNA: TGCGCCAGCAGCCCTGACACTTTGGGGGAAAAACTGTTTTTT. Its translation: CASSPDTLGEKLFF.